The TCR beta chain under discussion was sequenced for a study of blood T cells in healthy people across ages. Healthy Caucasian individuals from Russia aged about 6 to 95 were enrolled as donors. A J-beta primer mix and a sample-barcoded 5' primer were used in a second PCR of about 7 to 12 cycles. TCRdb passed the 5' RACE reads through MiXCR, listing each CDR3 protein once. Altogether around 690,000 distinct CDR3 sequences are present, 45% to 65% being singletons, with the ten largest covering around 37%. With respect to this clonotype: Its antigen is unknown.

The V end lost 1 base, the J end lost 3 bases, and 13 bases lay between the germline ends. The CDR3 length is 15 residues. Germline assignment: CDR1 MGHRA and CDR2 YSYEKL. Findings and limits, study-wide: Relative to aged donors, long-lived donors carried more naive CD4+ cells and displayed higher diversity.

This clonotype was obtained from a man aged 60 to 75 in good health. Source material: blood. The chain carries TRBV4-1 and TRBJ2-7; D perhaps matches TRBD2 (6 bases). The CDR3 loop reads CASSQAPGGGYEQYF. The DNA of the CDR3 is TGCGCCAGCAGCCAAGCCCCCGGGGGAGGCTACGAGCAGTACTTC.